This T cell receptor beta chain stems from a study of T cell changes during pregnancy in multiple sclerosis. The table came from immunoSEQ multiplex PCR; TCRdb's copy has only in-frame clones and leaves some out. In the table there are 45,000 to 50,000 clones, 90% to 95% of which are singletons. Trimming stripped 9 bases from V and 9 bases from J, with 16 bases between. Looked up from germline, CDR1 is MDHEN and CDR2 is SYDVKM. CDR3 size: 12 residues. The rearrangement uses TRBV28 and TRBJ2-3, with a weak D call TRBD2 (7 bases). The sample consisted of CD8+ T cells from peripheral blood mononuclear cells, taken in the first trimester of pregnancy. The receptor was isolated from a female donor with multiple sclerosis, enrolled in a pregnancy study. In DNA, the CDR3 is TGTGCCAGTACCTTAGGGGGGGGGACGCAGTATTTT. The encoded protein is CASTLGGGTQYF.